The 25 T cell receptor beta chains below all came from one sample that was sequenced in a study of blood T cell repertoires in COVID-19. Repertoires were generated with immunoSEQ multiplex PCR, while TCRdb's copy carries only in-frame clones and drops some. The table records 56,000 or so clones, around 85% of them present only once. Sample: peripheral blood. The receptors come from a woman in her 70s with acute or convalescent COVID-19.

The J gene is TRBJ2-7, the V gene TRBV20-1; D not resolved. The V gene's germline CDR1 is DFQATT and CDR2 SNEGSKA (reference sequence). CDR3 length: 11 residues. V was pared by 3 bases and J by 3 bases, with 6 bases between. CDR3 residues: CSARNSYEQYF. CDR3 in DNA: TGCAGTGCTAGGAATAGCTACGAGCAGTACTTC.

This clone was seen just once. The J gene is TRBJ2-1, the V gene TRBV6-5; D ambiguous. The length of the CDR3 is 12 residues. V lost 5 bases, J lost 7 bases, and 9 bases lay in between. Germline CDR1 MNHEY, CDR2 SVGAGI. This CDR3 reads CASSPDWNEQFF. Written as DNA, the CDR3 is TGTGCCAGCAGTCCTGACTGGAATGAGCAGTTCTTC.

In nucleotides, the CDR3 is TGTGCCAGCAGCCAAGATACGATCGGGACAAGGGGAACTGAAGCTTTCTTT. It is translated as CASSQDTIGTRGTEAFF. The rearrangement joins TRBV4-2 to TRBJ1-1, with D tentatively TRBD1 (6 bases). CDR3 size: 17 residues. Germline CDR1 is LGHNA and CDR2 is YNFKEQ. Trimming took 0 bases from V and 5 from J, leaving 19 bases between them.

The CDR3 protein is CASVDLARGGDTQYF. The CDR3 nucleotides are TGTGCCAGTGTGGATTTAGCGCGGGGGGGAGATACGCAGTATTTT. The chain uses TRBV2 and TRBJ2-3; 9 bases fit TRBD2. Germline CDR1 reads SNHLY; CDR2 reads FYNNEI. The CDR3 has 15 residues. The V gene end was trimmed by 9 bases and the J gene end by 5 bases; junction bases not matched to a gene: 12. Variable domain in full (rest from reference TRBV2 and TRBJ2-3): EPEVTQTPSHQVTQMGQEVILRCVPISNHLYFYWYRQILGQKVEFLVSFYNNEISEKSEIFDDQFSVERPDGSNFTLKIRSTKLEDSAMYFCASVDLARGGDTQYFGPGTRLTVL.

The chain links TRBV7-6 to TRBJ2-7, with a weak D call TRBD1 (5 bases). The CDR3 extends over 15 amino acids. CDR1 SGHVS and CDR2 FNYEAQ come from the germline V gene. With 6 bases removed from V and 2 bases from J, the gap between germline ends came to 17 bases. The CDR3 loop reads CASSHPGRATYEQYF. The CDR3 region has the DNA TGTGCCAGCAGTCACCCGGGCAGGGCAACCTACGAGCAGTACTTC. The whole variable domain, remainder taken from reference TRBV7-6 and TRBJ2-7, is GAGVSQSPRYKVTKRGQDVALRCDPISGHVSLYWYRQALGQGPEFLTYFNYEAQQDKSGLPNDRFSAERPEGSISTLTIQRTEQRDSAMYRCASSHPGRATYEQYFGPGTRLTVT.

This chain links TRBV6-5 with TRBJ2-3; 12 bases align to TRBD2. V lost 6 bases and J lost 8; bases outside the gene matches: 6. CDR3 size: 14 residues. Germline V gene data show CDR1 as MNHEY and CDR2 as SVGAGI. CDR3 in DNA: TGTGCCAGCAGGAGGACTAGCGGGGTCGCTACGCAGTATTTT. This translates into CASRRTSGVATQYF.

The rearrangement uses TRBV5-4 and TRBJ2-3; possible D gene TRBD1, 6 bases. The CDR3 covers 16 residues. Germline V gene sequence: CDR1 SGHNT, CDR2 YYREEE (reference sequence). Trimming took off 4 bases at V and 1 base at J, with 16 bases between the two ends. The chain's CDR3 is CASSPTRTAGTDTQYF. CDR3 nucleotides: TGTGCCAGCAGCCCCACGAGGACAGCCGGCACAGATACGCAGTATTTT.

The chain combines TRBV3-1 (or the pseudogene TRBV3-2) with TRBJ1-1, with TRBD1 matching 8 bases. The CDR3 totals 13 residues. Germline V gene data show CDR1 as LGHDT and CDR2 as YNNKEL (reference sequence). V was clipped by 4 bases and J by 11 bases; unmatched bases: 9. The CDR3 here is CASSRGQVQGAFF. CDR3 DNA: TGTGCCAGCAGCCGGGGACAGGTACAGGGGGCTTTCTTT.

This clone is termed medium-sized. V usage is TRBV25-1 and J usage is TRBJ2-1, with TRBD2 matching 7 bases. Germline CDR1 and CDR2: MGHDK and SYGVNS. The CDR3 length is 14 residues. J lost 2 bases, V lost 6 bases, and 4 bases had no gene match. CDR3 sequence: CASSRRGAYNEQFF. For the CDR3, the DNA is TGTGCCAGCAGCCGTCGGGGGGCCTACAATGAGCAGTTCTTC.

This chain joins TRBV5-1 and TRBJ1-1; 7 nucleotides match TRBD1. The trim removed 4 bases at V and 5 bases at J, leaving 8 bases unmatched. Germline lookup yields CDR1 SGHRS and CDR2 YFSETQ. The length of the CDR3 is 14 residues. CDR3 in DNA: TGCGCCAGCAGCACGTCGACAGGGTTGACTGAAGCTTTCTTT. Encoded protein: CASSTSTGLTEAFF.

V and J are TRBV2 and TRBJ1-1, with D possibly TRBD1 on 6 matching bases. Trimming took off 0 bases at V and 3 bases at J, with 17 bases between the two ends. The CDR3 runs to 17 residues. From germline, CDR1 is SNHLY and CDR2 FYNNEI. Here the CDR3 reads CASSEARKGQGYTEAFF. For the CDR3, the DNA is TGTGCCAGCAGTGAAGCGCGCAAGGGGCAGGGGTACACTGAAGCTTTCTTT. The whole variable domain, filled in from reference TRBV2 and TRBJ1-1, reads EPEVTQTPSHQVTQMGQEVILRCVPISNHLYFYWYRQILGQKVEFLVSFYNNEISEKSEIFDDQFSVERPDGSNFTLKIRSTKLEDSAMYFCASSEARKGQGYTEAFFGQGTRLTVV.

The chain employs TRBV18 and TRBJ1-2; D gene unclear. The V gene's germline CDR1 is KGHSH and CDR2 LQKENI. The CDR3 has 12 amino acids. Trimming removed 3 bases at V and 5 bases at J, with 7 bases between. CDR3 nucleotides: TGTGCCAGCTCACCTGGGCCTTATGGCTACACCTTC. It is translated as CASSPGPYGYTF.

Judged by abundance, this clone is medium-sized. The rearrangement uses TRBV18 and TRBJ2-1, with D unresolved. CDR3 length equals 11 residues. The V and J ends lost 3 bases and 8 bases respectively, with 5 bases between them. Per the germline V gene, CDR1 is KGHSH and CDR2 is LQKENI. The CDR3 sequence is CASSPAHEQFF. The CDR3 region has the DNA TGTGCCAGCTCACCGGCCCATGAGCAGTTCTTC. The variable domain in full, with the rest retrieved from reference TRBV18 and TRBJ2-1, is NAGVMQNPRHLVRRRGQEARLRCSPMKGHSHVYWYRQLPEEGLKFMVYLQKENIIDESGMPKERFSAEFPKEGPSILRIQQVVRGDSAAYFCASSPAHEQFFGPGTRLTVL.

This clone was seen just once. The DNA of the CDR3 is TGTGCCAGCAGCCAAGAAACCCTCGATAGGAACGGGGAGACCCAGTACTTC. Its translation: CASSQETLDRNGETQYF. V gene TRBV3-1 (or the pseudogene TRBV3-2) combines with J gene TRBJ2-5; D gene ambiguous. The CDR3 length is 17 residues. Trimming took off 0 bases at V and 5 bases at J, with 19 bases between the two ends. Germline-derived CDR1 and CDR2 are LGHDT and YNNKEL (reference sequence).

The chain joins TRBV7-3 to TRBJ2-1, with 9 nucleotides matching TRBD2. CDR1 and CDR2 (germline): SGHTA, FQGTGA. The length of the CDR3 is 14 residues. The V segment lost 0 bases and the J segment 6 bases; nucleotides outside the gene matches: 0. This CDR3 is CASSLTSGGNEQFF. CDR3 coding DNA: TGTGCCAGCAGCTTAACTAGCGGGGGCAATGAGCAGTTCTTC.

This sequence joins TRBV18 and TRBJ1-2, with D possibly matching TRBD1 (6 bases). V gave up 0 bases and J gave up 4 bases, with 12 bases separating them. Germline V gives CDR1 KGHSH, CDR2 LQKENI. This CDR3 region has 15 residues. CDR3 region: CASSPPTGKGYGYTF. DNA of the CDR3: TGTGCCAGCTCACCACCCACAGGGAAAGGCTATGGCTACACCTTC.

The chain combines TRBV5-4 with TRBJ2-3, with D possibly TRBD1 on 5 matching bases. Germline V gene sequence: CDR1 SGHNT, CDR2 YYREEE (reference sequence). Trimming pared 0 bases from V and 0 bases from J, leaving 5 bases between. The CDR3 totals 14 residues. Here the CDR3 DNA reads TGTGCCAGCAGCTTGGAGGGGAGCACAGATACGCAGTATTTT. Amino acid sequence: CASSLEGSTDTQYF.

J is TRBJ1-1 and V is TRBV18; D may be TRBD1 (5 bases). Trimming shortened V by 2 bases and J by 4 bases, and 17 bases separated the two germline ends. Germline V gene data show CDR1 as KGHSH and CDR2 as LQKENI. The CDR3 is 16 residues long. The CDR3 DNA follows: TGTGCCAGCTCACCAGGGACTTATGAGAAGGGCACTGAAGCTTTCTTT. Its protein is CASSPGTYEKGTEAFF.

This sequence joins TRBV5-1 and TRBJ2-3; 14 bases match TRBD2. The CDR3 consists of 14 residues. Germline CDR1 and CDR2: SGHRS and YFSETQ. V shed 4 bases, J shed 7 bases, and the junction held 2 bases outside the gene matches. This CDR3 reads CASSGTSGGNTQYF. The CDR3 nucleotides read TGCGCCAGCAGCGGGACTAGCGGGGGTAATACGCAGTATTTT.

This chain uses TRBV9 with TRBJ2-7; possibly TRBD1 for D (6 bases). V was pared by 4 bases and J by 6 bases, with 20 bases between. The germline gives CDR1 SGDLS, CDR2 YYNGEE. The CDR3 covers 15 residues. This chain's CDR3 is CASSPRLGQISEQYF. DNA for the CDR3: TGTGCCAGCAGCCCCCGTTTAGGACAGATAAGCGAGCAGTACTTC. Using reference TRBV9 and TRBJ2-7 for the parts outside the CDR3, the full variable domain is DSGVTQTPKHLITATGQRVTLRCSPRSGDLSVYWYQQSLDQGLQFLIQYYNGEERAKGNILERFSAQQFPDLHSELNLSSLELGDSALYFCASSPRLGQISEQYFGPGTRLTVT.

This clone was counted a single time. The J gene is TRBJ2-7, the V gene TRBV6-6; D is possibly TRBD1 (5 bases). Germline V gene sequence: CDR1 MNHNY, CDR2 SVGAGI (reference sequence). This CDR3 contains 16 residues. V gave up 5 bases and J gave up 5 bases, with 22 bases separating them. The CDR3 DNA reads as TGTGCCAGCAGTCGACGACGTCTCCAGGGTAAAAACGAGCAGTACTTC. This encodes CASSRRRLQGKNEQYF.

The chain links TRBV6-5 to TRBJ1-1; 9 bases are a match to TRBD1. Trimming at V came to 6 bases and at J to 6 bases, leaving 8 bases not matched to a gene. The CDR3 sequence is 14 residues long. Germline CDR1 and CDR2: MNHEY and SVGAGI. CDR3 sequence: CASRVRDRVSEAFF. In nucleotides, the CDR3 is TGTGCCAGCAGGGTCCGGGACAGGGTTTCTGAAGCTTTCTTT.

The chain recombines TRBV5-3 with TRBJ1-2, with D perhaps matching TRBD1 (5 bases). TRBV5-3 is an ORF, and what it does is uncertain. The CDR3 covers 16 residues. V shed 5 bases and J shed 4 bases, with 21 bases lying between them. For the CDR3, the DNA is TGTGCCAGAAGGGGCGTCGACAGTATCCTCGGCTATGGCTACACCTTC. Translated, it gives CARRGVDSILGYGYTF.

The chain is built from TRBV28 and TRBJ2-1, with 11 bases that match TRBD1. This CDR3 contains 14 residues. Unmatched junction bases numbered 7, after V lost 7 bases and J lost 8 bases. From germline, CDR1 is MDHEN and CDR2 SYDVKM. This chain's CDR3 is CASILGQGAHEQFF. The CDR3 DNA is TGTGCCAGCATCCTTGGACAGGGGGCCCATGAGCAGTTCTTC.

J is TRBJ2-3 and V is TRBV19, with a possible D match to TRBD1 (5 bases). The CDR3 loop spans 15 amino acids. The germline V gene has CDR1 LNHDA and CDR2 SQIVND (reference sequence). The V end was cut by 4 bases, the J end by 0 bases, with 11 bases between. CDR3 nucleotide sequence: TGTGCCAGTAGTACAGGGTCCTCTAGCACAGATACGCAGTATTTT. It translates to CASSTGSSSTDTQYF.